Below, 32 T cell receptor beta chains from the same sample are listed, as sequenced in a study of T cell responses to AZD1222 COVID-19 vaccine. TCRdb's copy holds only in-frame clones and misses some; the assay was immunoSEQ multiplex PCR. Of about 110,000 clones listed, 80% to 95% are singletons. The sequenced sample was peripheral blood, obtained 28 days after the second AZD1222 dose. The receptors come from an adult who received the AZD1222 COVID-19 vaccine.

This rearrangement joins TRBV18 to TRBJ2-2, with D perhaps matching TRBD1 (5 bases). CDR3 length: 13 residues. V was trimmed by 8 bases and J by 1 base, leaving 8 bases between them. CDR1 and CDR2 (germline): KGHSH, LQKENI. The CDR3 loop reads CASNGQNTGELFF. The DNA of the CDR3 is TGTGCCAGCAACGGACAGAACACCGGGGAGCTGTTTTTT.

CDR3 loop: CASRTRNTEAFF. DNA of the CDR3: TGTGCCAGCAGGACTAGGAACACTGAAGCTTTCTTT. This chain joins TRBV28 and TRBJ1-1; D uncertain. The V end was cut by 6 bases, the J end by 1 base, with 6 bases between. Germline V gene data show CDR1 as MDHEN and CDR2 as SYDVKM. This CDR3 has 12 residues.

The CDR3, as DNA: TGTGCCACCAGCAGAGAAGATCTGAACACTGAAGCTTTCTTT. Translation gives CATSREDLNTEAFF. The chain recombines TRBV15 with TRBJ1-1; D is uncertain. The V gene's germline CDR1 is LNHNV and CDR2 YYDKDF (reference sequence). CDR3 length: 14 amino acids. Deletions cut 0 bases from V and 0 bases from J, with 5 bases between.

The V call is TRBV9, the J call TRBJ2-5, with 9 bases matching TRBD2. CDR1 is SGDLS, CDR2 YYNGEE, per germline. Trimming at V came to 2 bases and at J to 1 base, leaving 6 bases not matched to a gene. This CDR3 has 16 amino acids. CDR3 loop: CASSVGAGGVQETQYF. CDR3 nucleotides: TGTGCCAGCAGCGTGGGAGCGGGGGGCGTCCAAGAGACCCAGTACTTC.

The genes are TRBV12-5 and TRBJ2-3; 8 bases are a match to TRBD2. The CDR3 runs to 15 residues. The ends lost 1 base at V and 1 base at J; junction bases unmatched: 1. CDR1 is LGHNT and CDR2 is FRNRAP in the germline V gene. The CDR3 nucleotides are TGTGCTAGTGGTTTGGGAGCGGGGGGCACAGATACGCAGTATTTT. The encoded protein is CASGLGAGGTDTQYF. The complete variable domain, with remaining parts taken from reference TRBV12-5 and TRBJ2-3, reads DARVTQTPRHKVTEMGQEVTMRCQPILGHNTVFWYRQTMMQGLELLAYFRNRAPLDDSGMPKDRFSAEMPDATLATLKIQPSEPRDSAVYFCASGLGAGGTDTQYFGPGTRLTVL.

CDR3 loop: CAISESRVLHSNYGYTF. CDR3 sequence (DNA): TGTGCCATCAGTGAGTCGAGGGTCCTACACTCTAACTATGGCTACACCTTC. This chain links TRBV10-3 with TRBJ1-2; D is unclear. V was trimmed by 0 bases and J by 0 bases, leaving 14 bases between them. Germline lookup yields CDR1 ENHRY and CDR2 SYGVKD. The CDR3 sequence is 17 residues long.

V gene TRBV3-1 (or the pseudogene TRBV3-2) combines with J gene TRBJ1-1; 9 bases are shared with TRBD1. The CDR3 covers 14 residues. The ends lost 3 bases at V and 1 base at J; junction bases unmatched: 0. CDR1 is LGHDT, CDR2 YNNKEL, per germline (reference sequence). The CDR3 region is CASSQTGGNTEAFF. The CDR3 nucleotides are TGTGCCAGCAGCCAGACAGGGGGGAACACTGAAGCTTTCTTT.

The chain has TRBV7-2 and TRBJ2-5; D tentatively reads TRBD1 or TRBD2 (5 bases each). CDR3 size: 14 residues. V lost 5 bases and J 5 bases, leaving 15 bases between the germline ends. Germline CDR1 is SGHTA and CDR2 is FQGNSA. This CDR3 reads CASSTRRGAETQYF. The CDR3 bases are TGTGCCAGCAGCACTAGAAGAGGGGCGGAGACCCAGTACTTC.

The CDR3 sequence is CASSSGSPRGNEQFF. The CDR3 bases are TGCGCCAGCAGCTCAGGATCACCAAGGGGCAATGAGCAGTTCTTC. The chain couples TRBV5-1 to TRBJ2-1, with a weak D call TRBD1 (5 bases). Germline loops: CDR1 SGHRS, CDR2 YFSETQ. Trimming pared 3 bases from V and 6 bases from J, leaving 16 bases between. The CDR3 runs 15 residues.

In its sample, this clone was seen a few times. The V call is TRBV5-1, the J call TRBJ2-1, with 8 nucleotides matching TRBD2. Germline V gives CDR1 SGHRS, CDR2 YFSETQ. V was clipped by 0 bases and J by 5 bases; unmatched bases: 4. The CDR3 extends over 15 amino acids. The CDR3 loop reads CASSLDLAGNNEQFF. CDR3 coding DNA: TGCGCCAGCAGCTTGGATTTAGCGGGAAACAATGAGCAGTTCTTC.

V usage is TRBV24-1 and J usage is TRBJ2-1; the match to TRBD2 covers 13 bases. V was clipped by 3 bases and J by 9 bases; unmatched bases: 7. In germline, CDR1 is KGHDR, CDR2 SFDVKD. This CDR3 has 16 residues. CDR3 sequence reads: CATSDRTSGGLGEQFF. CDR3 in DNA: TGTGCCACCAGTGATCGGACTAGCGGGGGCCTTGGTGAGCAGTTCTTC.

The rearrangement joins TRBV7-2 to TRBJ2-5, with 7 bases matching TRBD1. With V trimmed by 5 bases and J by 2 bases, 5 bases remained unmatched. The CDR3 contains 14 residues. CDR1 is SGHTA, CDR2 FQGNSA, per germline. CDR3 in amino acids: CASSTGTEQETQYF. The CDR3 nucleotides read TGTGCCAGCAGCACCGGGACAGAACAAGAGACCCAGTACTTC.

V usage is TRBV28 and J usage is TRBJ1-5, with D unclear. V lost 7 bases and J 0 bases, leaving 1 base between the germline ends. Per the germline V gene, CDR1 is MDHEN and CDR2 is SYDVKM. The CDR3 has 11 residues. The CDR3: CASTSNQPQHF. CDR3 bases: TGTGCCAGCACTAGCAATCAGCCCCAGCATTTT.

CDR3 nucleotides: TGTGCCAGCTCACCCGGTTCAAGCCAGGGGGGCTACACCTTC. It specifies CASSPGSSQGGYTF. J is TRBJ1-2 and V is TRBV18; maybe TRBD1 (6 bases). Germline CDR1 and CDR2: KGHSH and LQKENI. The ends were cut back, 3 bases at V and 8 bases at J, with 16 bases in the middle. The CDR3 spans 14 residues.

The rearrangement joins TRBV23-1 to TRBJ2-3, with TRBD1 matching 9 bases. TRBV23-1 is given ORF status, its function remaining uncertain. CDR3 length: 23 amino acids. The V and J ends lost 2 bases and 2 bases, in that order; junction bases with no gene match: 26. The CDR3 here is CASSQTGRYTYRDTGGLTDTQYF. As DNA, the CDR3 is TGCGCCAGCAGTCAAACAGGCAGATACACCTACAGGGATACAGGGGGCCTCACAGATACGCAGTATTTT.

This chain uses TRBV15 with TRBJ2-7, with D perhaps matching TRBD1 (6 bases). The CDR3 loop spans 14 amino acids. The V end was cut by 2 bases, the J end by 2 bases, with 10 bases between. Germline CDR1 reads LNHNV; CDR2 reads YYDKDF (reference sequence). CDR3 sequence: CATSRKGQTYEQYF. The CDR3, as DNA: TGTGCCACCAGCAGAAAAGGACAGACCTACGAGCAGTACTTC.

The V gene is TRBV7-2, the J gene TRBJ2-3; 12 nucleotides agree with TRBD1. The CDR3 length is 17 residues. The V gene's germline CDR1 is SGHTA and CDR2 FQGNSA. V gave up 2 bases and J gave up 6 bases; unmatched junction bases: 9. CDR3 bases: TGTGCCAGCAGCTTACCGGGACAGGGGGCACGGACGGATACGCAGTATTTT. Amino acids: CASSLPGQGARTDTQYF.

V is TRBV21-1 and J is TRBJ2-1; the DNA was not used to check the table's D call, TRBD2. TRBV21-1 is a pseudogene. The CDR3 runs 16 residues. CDR3 residues: CARGRSGLAGYNEQFF. The CDR3 coding sequence is TGTGCCAGGGGACGGTCCGGACTAGCCGGCTACAATGAGCAGTTCTTC.

The CDR3 loop reads CATREGTAPGELFF. The CDR3 bases are TGCGCCACCCGGGAAGGCACAGCCCCCGGGGAGCTGTTTTTT. This chain uses TRBV5-1 with TRBJ2-2; weak D call: TRBD2 (5 bases). The V gene's germline CDR1 is SGHRS and CDR2 YFSETQ. V lost 9 bases and J lost 6, with 18 bases in between. The CDR3 contains 14 residues.

This chain connects TRBV18 to TRBJ1-6; 7 nucleotides align to TRBD1. V gave up 5 bases and J gave up 14 bases; unmatched junction bases: 6. CDR3 length: 12 residues. CDR1 and CDR2 from the germline V gene are KGHSH and LQKENI. The CDR3: CASSWGQSSLHF. For the CDR3, the DNA is TGTGCCAGCTCATGGGGACAGTCTTCCCTCCACTTT.

V is TRBV5-1 and J is TRBJ1-1; D might be TRBD1 (6 bases). Deletions cut 0 bases from V and 10 bases from J, with 10 bases between. The germline gives CDR1 SGHRS, CDR2 YFSETQ. This CDR3 is 12 amino acids long. The CDR3 DNA sequence: TGCGCCAGCAGCTTGGAACAGGGTAGAGCTTTCTTT. Translation gives CASSLEQGRAFF.

Here the CDR3 reads CASSVAGFEKLFF. CDR3 in DNA: TGTGCCAGCAGTGTGGCGGGGTTTGAAAAACTGTTTTTT. The V call is TRBV2, the J call TRBJ1-4; D is uncertain. CDR3 size: 13 residues. The ends were cut back, 4 bases at V and 7 bases at J, with 10 bases in the middle. Germline V gene lookup returns CDR1 SNHLY and CDR2 FYNNEI.

The genes are TRBV7-5 and TRBJ1-1. TRBV7-5 is a listed pseudogene. This CDR3 contains 18 residues. The CDR3 region is CARSLGTGTKKMNTEAFF. The CDR3 coding sequence is TGTGCCAGAAGCTTAGGGACCGGGACCAAAAAAATGAACACTGAAGCTTTCTTT.

The rearrangement uses TRBV6-1 and TRBJ1-5; weak D call: TRBD1 (5 bases). This CDR3 region has 13 residues. CDR1 is MNHNS, CDR2 SASEGT, per germline. V was shortened by 2 bases and J by 6 bases, with 8 bases between the two germline ends. CDR3 nucleotide sequence: TGTGCCAGCAGTGAACAGGGTGCTCAGCCCCAGCATTTT. Encoded protein: CASSEQGAQPQHF.

V is TRBV9 and J is TRBJ2-2; D is unclear. Trimming shortened V by 0 bases and J by 7 bases, and 7 bases separated the two germline ends. This CDR3 has 13 amino acids. CDR1 and CDR2 from the germline V gene are SGDLS and YYNGEE. The CDR3 is CASSVGLIGELFF. CDR3 DNA: TGTGCCAGCAGCGTAGGGTTGATCGGGGAGCTGTTTTTT. The full variable domain, completed using reference TRBV9 and TRBJ2-2, is DSGVTQTPKHLITATGQRVTLRCSPRSGDLSVYWYQQSLDQGLQFLIQYYNGEERAKGNILERFSAQQFPDLHSELNLSSLELGDSALYFCASSVGLIGELFFGEGSRLTVL.

The chain links TRBV5-1 to TRBJ2-7; D is perhaps TRBD1 (6 bases). The V end lost 2 bases, the J end lost 4 bases, and 10 bases lay between the germline ends. Germline loops: CDR1 SGHRS, CDR2 YFSETQ. This CDR3 is built from 13 residues. CDR3 sequence (DNA): TGCGCCAGCAGCTTACAGGGAGATTACGAGCAGTACTTC. Its protein product is CASSLQGDYEQYF. The entire variable domain, with the rest obtained from reference TRBV5-1 and TRBJ2-7, is as follows: KAGVTQTPRYLIKTRGQQVTLSCSPISGHRSVSWYQQTPGQGLQFLFEYFSETQRNKGNFPGRFSGRQFSNSRSEMNVSTLELGDSALYLCASSLQGDYEQYFGPGTRLTVT.

CDR3 nucleotide sequence: TGTGCCAGCATCAACGGAGGGAGCTCTGGGGCCAACGTCCTGACTTTC. It translates to CASINGGSSGANVLTF. The J gene is TRBJ2-6, the V gene TRBV28; TRBD2 is a possible D gene (6 bases). There are 16 residues in the CDR3. Germline V gene lookup returns CDR1 MDHEN and CDR2 SYDVKM. Trimming removed 7 bases at V and 0 bases at J, with 13 bases between.

This chain joins TRBV12-3 or TRBV12-4 and TRBJ1-1, with D unclear. V was shortened by 2 bases and J by 1 base, with 2 bases between the two germline ends. This CDR3 comprises 12 residues. The CDR3 coding sequence is TGTGCCAGCAGTTTATGGAACACTGAAGCTTTCTTT. Residues: CASSLWNTEAFF.

The chain is built from TRBV5-1 and TRBJ1-6, with D possibly matching TRBD1 (6 bases). The V end lost 1 base, the J end lost 6 bases, and 17 bases lay between the germline ends. Germline CDR1 and CDR2: SGHRS and YFSETQ. The CDR3 length is 17 residues. CDR3: CASSLQLRDIGNSPLHF. The CDR3 nucleotides are TGCGCCAGCAGCTTGCAATTACGGGACATCGGTAATTCACCCCTCCACTTT.

A single count supports this clone. The chain uses TRBV11-2 and TRBJ1-6; D is unclear. The CDR3 totals 14 residues. Between the trimmed V and J ends, which lost 4 bases and 10 bases, there was a span of 14 bases. CDR1 and CDR2 from the germline V gene are SGHAT and FQNNGV. In DNA form, the CDR3 reads TGTGCCAGCAGCTCTGGGATAGGCTACTCACCCCTCCACTTT. Translation: CASSSGIGYSPLHF.

The V and J genes are TRBV11-2 and TRBJ2-7; 10 bases are a match to TRBD2. The CDR3 is made up of 16 amino acids. CDR1 is SGHAT and CDR2 is FQNNGV in the germline V gene. V dropped 4 bases and J dropped 6; count of bases not matched to a gene: 12. The CDR3 sequence: CASSSAGVLAGFEQYF. The CDR3 DNA sequence: TGTGCCAGCAGCTCGGCGGGGGTACTAGCGGGATTCGAGCAGTACTTC.

This sequence joins TRBV28 and TRBJ1-6, with a possible D match to TRBD1 (5 bases). Looked up from germline, CDR1 is MDHEN and CDR2 is SYDVKM. CDR3 size: 14 residues. Trimming left V 2 bases short and J 9 bases short, with 11 bases between. The chain's CDR3 is CASSLGGEGSPLHF. CDR3 sequence (DNA): TGTGCCAGCAGTTTAGGAGGGGAGGGTTCACCCCTCCACTTT.